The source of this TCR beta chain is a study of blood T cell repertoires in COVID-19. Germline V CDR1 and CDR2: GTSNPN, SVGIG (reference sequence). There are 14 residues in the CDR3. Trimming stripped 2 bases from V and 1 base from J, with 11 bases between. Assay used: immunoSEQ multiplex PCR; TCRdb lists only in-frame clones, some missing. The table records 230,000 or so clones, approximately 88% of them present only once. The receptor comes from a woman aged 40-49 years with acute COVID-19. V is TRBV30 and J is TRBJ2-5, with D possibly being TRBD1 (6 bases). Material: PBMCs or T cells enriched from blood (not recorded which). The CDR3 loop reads CAWSPGVLQETQYF. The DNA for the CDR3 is TGTGCCTGGAGTCCAGGGGTCCTCCAAGAGACCCAGTACTTC.